The 18 T cell receptor beta chains below all came from one sample that was sequenced in a study of preoperative IRX-2 immunotherapy in early breast cancer. Sequenced by immunoSEQ multiplex PCR; TCRdb stores in-frame clones only, minus some. The sample shows about 23,000 clones, approximately 90% of them seen only once. Documented treatment: preoperative locoregional IRX-2 cytokine immunotherapy. This sample comprised tumor tissue, obtained after IRX-2 immunotherapy. The receptors were gathered from a human donor with breast cancer.

The V gene is TRBV5-1, the J gene TRBJ2-5; D not certain. The CDR3 runs to 13 residues. Trimming removed 3 bases from V and 7 bases from J, with 13 bases in between. Germline lookup yields CDR1 SGHRS and CDR2 YFSETQ. The CDR3 sequence: CASSSAGLGTQYF. The CDR3 DNA is TGCGCCAGCAGCTCCGCCGGGTTAGGGACCCAGTACTTC.

V usage is TRBV11-2 and J usage is TRBJ2-1; D remains ambiguous. CDR3 size: 14 residues. Germline values: CDR1 SGHAT, CDR2 FQNNGV. The V end lost 5 bases, the J end lost 1 base, and 9 bases lay between the germline ends. Written as DNA, the CDR3 is TGTGCCAGCAGCCACGGACGGTCCTACAATGAGCAGTTCTTC. Amino acids: CASSHGRSYNEQFF.

The gene calls are TRBV11-2 and TRBJ2-5, with D perhaps assigned TRBD1 or TRBD2 (5 bases each). V dropped 3 bases and J dropped 5 bases, with 10 bases sitting between them. Germline V lookup: CDR1 SGHAT, CDR2 FQNNGV. CDR3 length: 13 residues. The CDR3 sequence is CASSFSGAETQYF. The CDR3 DNA sequence: TGTGCCAGCAGCTTTTCCGGGGCCGAGACCCAGTACTTC.

CDR3 sequence reads: CAWRQSSYEQYF. The CDR3 region has the DNA TGTGCCTGGAGACAGTCCTCCTACGAGCAGTACTTC. The chain recombines TRBV30 with TRBJ2-7; D uncertain. Germline V lookup: CDR1 GTSNPN, CDR2 SVGIG (reference sequence). The V end was cut by 3 bases, the J end by 0 bases, with 6 bases between. There are 12 residues in the CDR3.

This sequence joins TRBV6-6 and TRBJ2-1, with 9 bases that match TRBD2. Per germline, CDR1 MNHNY and CDR2 SVGAGI (reference sequence). CDR3 length equals 14 residues. V was clipped by 4 bases and J by 12 bases; unmatched bases: 10. The CDR3 coding sequence is TGTGCCAGCAGTTTGGGCGGGGGGGCCATTGGGCAGTTCTTC. Translating it yields CASSLGGGAIGQFF.

The DNA of the CDR3 is TGCAGCGTTTATTTGTCCGGGACACTTATCCCCTACGAGCAGTACTTC. Encoded protein: CSVYLSGTLIPYEQYF. The V gene is TRBV29-1, the J gene TRBJ2-7; tentatively, D is TRBD1 (6 bases). V was cut by 5 bases and J by 2 bases, with 22 bases left in between. This CDR3 comprises 16 residues. Per germline, CDR1 SQVTM and CDR2 ANQGSEA.

The CDR3: CASRRATDQPQHF. The CDR3 DNA is TGTGCCAGTAGACGGGCCACCGATCAGCCCCAGCATTTT. This chain connects TRBV19 to TRBJ1-5; D is unclear. The CDR3 is 13 amino acids. The germline CDR1 and CDR2 sequences are LNHDA and SQIVND (reference sequence). V was cut by 6 bases and J by 5 bases, with 11 bases left in between.

The chain has TRBV28 and TRBJ1-1; D perhaps matches TRBD1 (5 bases). V was pared by 6 bases and J by 0 bases, with 11 bases between. The CDR3 has 14 residues. The germline CDR1 and CDR2 sequences are MDHEN and SYDVKM. CDR3 sequence reads: CASRTGLMNTEAFF. CDR3 in DNA: TGTGCCAGCAGAACGGGACTCATGAACACTGAAGCTTTCTTT. Supplemented by reference TRBV28 and TRBJ1-1, the full variable domain reads DVKVTQSSRYLVKRTGEKVFLECVQDMDHENMFWYRQDPGLGLRLIYFSYDVKMKEKGDIPEGYSVSREKKERFSLILESASTNQTSMYLCASRTGLMNTEAFFGQGTRLTVV.

This chain uses TRBV30 with TRBJ2-5; 9 positions match TRBD2. This CDR3 comprises 14 residues. J lost 5 bases, V lost 1 base, and 5 bases had no gene match. Germline loops: CDR1 GTSNPN, CDR2 SVGIG (reference sequence). CDR3 nucleotide sequence: TGTGCCTGGAGTGGATTAGCGGGGGAGGAGACCCAGTACTTC. As protein: CAWSGLAGEETQYF.

This chain uses TRBV6-1 with TRBJ2-7; D is perhaps TRBD1 or TRBD2 (6 bases each). CDR1 and CDR2 (germline): MNHNS, SASEGT. V shed 6 bases and J shed 3 bases, with 15 bases lying between them. The CDR3 sequence is 14 residues long. The CDR3 DNA reads TGTGCCAGCAGGGCTCTCGGAGGGGGCTACGAGCAGTACTTC. Its translation: CASRALGGGYEQYF.

This rearrangement joins TRBV5-6 to TRBJ2-7; 10 bases fit TRBD1. Germline CDR1 SGHDT, CDR2 YYEEEE. V lost 4 bases and J lost 4; bases outside the gene matches: 8. The CDR3 is 15 residues long. The CDR3 loop reads CASSPGGQGSYEQYF. CDR3 nucleotides: TGTGCCAGCAGCCCAGGGGGACAGGGGAGTTACGAGCAGTACTTC. The full variable domain, rest sourced from reference TRBV5-6 and TRBJ2-7, is DAGVTQSPTHLIKTRGQQVTLRCSPKSGHDTVSWYQQALGQGPQFIFQYYEEEERQRGNFPDRFSGHQFPNYSSELNVNALLLGDSALYLCASSPGGQGSYEQYFGPGTRLTVT.

The chain is built from TRBV6-4 and TRBJ2-3, with 7 bases aligning to TRBD2. Germline assignment: CDR1 MRHNA and CDR2 SNTAGT. V was pared by 6 bases and J by 1 base, with 16 bases of the junction left unmatched. CDR3 length: 18 amino acids. CDR3 sequence: CASSRRGQASGGTDTQYF. CDR3 coding DNA: TGTGCCAGCAGCCGAAGAGGCCAGGCTAGCGGCGGCACAGATACGCAGTATTTT.

The rearrangement uses TRBV18 and TRBJ2-7; 7 positions agree with TRBD1. J was trimmed by 2 bases and V by 2 bases; bases with no gene match: 6. Germline-derived CDR1 and CDR2 are KGHSH and LQKENI. The CDR3 has 15 amino acids. CDR3 sequence: CASSPIGTETYEQYF. CDR3 coding DNA: TGTGCCAGCTCACCAATCGGGACAGAGACCTACGAGCAGTACTTC.

The chain links TRBV27 to TRBJ1-1; D is undetermined. The germline gives CDR1 MNHEY, CDR2 SMNVEV (reference sequence). V dropped 6 bases and J dropped 0 bases, with 11 bases sitting between them. This CDR3 region has 14 residues. Written as DNA, the CDR3 is TGTGCCAGCAGCCTTCCGGGAATGAACACTGAAGCTTTCTTT. Its protein is CASSLPGMNTEAFF.

The rearrangement joins TRBV18 to TRBJ2-1, with 8 bases that match TRBD2. CDR1 and CDR2 from the germline V gene are KGHSH and LQKENI. V shed 2 bases and J 8 bases; nucleotides not matched to a gene: 8. CDR3 length: 15 amino acids. The CDR3 DNA follows: TGTGCCAGCTCACCAGCTAGCGGGCCCTCCCATGAGCAGTTCTTC. It yields the protein CASSPASGPSHEQFF. Supplemented by reference TRBV18 and TRBJ2-1, the full variable domain reads NAGVMQNPRHLVRRRGQEARLRCSPMKGHSHVYWYRQLPEEGLKFMVYLQKENIIDESGMPKERFSAEFPKEGPSILRIQQVVRGDSAAYFCASSPASGPSHEQFFGPGTRLTVL.

The chain couples TRBV11-2 to TRBJ2-3, with 7 bases aligning to TRBD1. The CDR3 has 15 amino acids. CDR1 and CDR2 from the germline V gene are SGHAT and FQNNGV. Trimming took 6 bases from V and 3 from J; bases not matched to a gene: 9. The CDR3 protein is CASSELGQWTDTQYF. CDR3 coding DNA: TGTGCCAGCAGTGAACTGGGACAGTGGACAGATACGCAGTATTTT.

Here the CDR3 DNA reads TGTGCCAGCAGCTTAGGGTGGGGTAATTCACCCCTCCACTTT. The encoded protein is CASSLGWGNSPLHF. The J gene is TRBJ1-6, the V gene TRBV7-2; D gene uncertain. Germline assignment: CDR1 SGHTA and CDR2 FQGNSA. CDR3 length equals 14 residues. V lost 1 base and J 6 bases, leaving 7 bases between the germline ends.

This chain links TRBV7-9 with TRBJ2-3; D uncertain. CDR1 and CDR2 (germline): SEHNR, FQNEAQ (reference sequence). V lost 7 bases and J 0 bases, leaving 8 bases between the germline ends. This CDR3 is built from 13 residues. Here the CDR3 reads CASKVSSTDTQYF. DNA of the CDR3: TGTGCCAGCAAGGTTTCTAGCACAGATACGCAGTATTTT.